Below, 30 T cell receptor beta chains from the same sample are listed, as sequenced in a study of shared clonotypes between healthy human individuals. Sequenced by immunoSEQ multiplex PCR; TCRdb stores in-frame clones only, minus some. The data contain hundreds of thousands of clones, around 73% of them seen just once; the ten biggest clones take up around 2%. The sample comprised memory CD4+ T cells sorted from blood. Subset denoted: CD45RA-negative fraction. Source of these receptors: a woman aged 25 to 39 in good health.

A single count supports this clone. This chain joins TRBV6-5 and TRBJ1-3; 8 positions match TRBD1. This CDR3 contains 13 residues. Germline V lookup: CDR1 MNHEY, CDR2 SVGAGI. V was pared by 6 bases and J by 7 bases, with 5 bases of the junction left unmatched. CDR3 DNA: TGTGCCAGCAGAAAACAGGGGGGTAACACCATATATTTT. This codes for CASRKQGGNTIYF.

The V and J genes are TRBV4-1 and TRBJ1-3; D may be TRBD1 (6 bases). The CDR3 has 14 amino acids. Germline CDR1 is MGHRA and CDR2 is YSYEKL. Trimming left V 0 bases short and J 8 bases short, with 11 bases between. The CDR3 DNA reads TGCGCCAGCAGCCAAGATCCCAGGGGAGACACCATATATTTT. Translated, it gives CASSQDPRGDTIYF.

This clone was seen a handful of times. The chain uses TRBV29-1 and TRBJ1-2; D uncertain. The CDR3 is 9 amino acids. Germline CDR1 is SQVTM and CDR2 is ANQGSEA. Trimming cost V 2 bases and J 7 bases, with 2 bases left between them. CDR3 DNA sequence: TGCAGCGTTGAACTTGGCTACACCTTC. Residues: CSVELGYTF.

The J gene is TRBJ1-1, the V gene TRBV6-5; 9 bases map to TRBD1. Trimming at V came to 5 bases and at J to 11 bases, leaving 9 bases not matched to a gene. The CDR3 sequence is 13 residues long. Looked up from germline, CDR1 is MNHEY and CDR2 is SVGAGI. This CDR3 reads CASSTYRGPWAFF. The CDR3, as DNA: TGTGCCAGCAGTACCTACAGGGGGCCCTGGGCTTTCTTT.

V is TRBV15 and J is TRBJ1-1, with a tentative D call TRBD1 (6 bases). Germline V gene sequence: CDR1 LNHNV, CDR2 YYDKDF (reference sequence). V was cut by 1 base and J by 1 base, with 13 bases left in between. This CDR3 region has 16 residues. The CDR3 nucleotides are TGTGCCACCAGCAGAGTTGGGGGCCGGAAGAACACTGAAGCTTTCTTT. It encodes CATSRVGGRKNTEAFF.

This clone appeared a single time. Other DNA sequences in this specimen translate into the identical CDR3. The V and J genes are TRBV6-1 and TRBJ1-5; D remains ambiguous. The V gene's germline CDR1 is MNHNS and CDR2 SASEGT. The CDR3 loop spans 13 amino acids. Trimming stripped 5 bases from V and 1 base from J, with 6 bases between. CDR3 sequence: CASSPDSNQPQHF. The CDR3 bases are TGTGCCAGCAGTCCTGACAGCAATCAGCCCCAGCATTTT.

This clone was picked up a small number of times. This chain links TRBV19 with TRBJ2-7, with 7 bases aligning to TRBD1. This CDR3 has 13 amino acids. Trimming cost V 3 bases and J 6 bases; bases outside gene matches: 5. The V gene's germline CDR1 is LNHDA and CDR2 SQIVND (reference sequence). This chain's CDR3 is CASSMSHRGEQYF. As DNA, the CDR3 is TGTGCCAGTAGTATGTCCCACAGGGGCGAGCAGTACTTC.

The genes are TRBV4-2 and TRBJ1-4, with 7 bases identical to TRBD1. Unmatched junction bases numbered 6, after V lost 6 bases and J lost 5 bases. This CDR3 has 14 residues. Germline CDR1 is LGHNA and CDR2 is YNFKEQ. This chain's CDR3 is CASRPGTENEKLFF. The CDR3 bases are TGTGCCAGCAGACCCGGGACAGAAAATGAAAAACTGTTTTTT.

The V gene is TRBV27, the J gene TRBJ1-5, with D uncertain. V was trimmed by 6 bases and J by 0 bases, leaving 15 bases between them. The germline gives CDR1 MNHEY, CDR2 SMNVEV (reference sequence). This CDR3 has 16 amino acids. The CDR3: CASSRRADNSNQPQHF. For the CDR3, the DNA is TGTGCCAGCAGCCGACGGGCAGATAATAGCAATCAGCCCCAGCATTTT.

The chain is built from TRBV28 and TRBJ1-2; D uncertain. Trimming cost V 11 bases and J 5 bases, with 6 bases left between them. The CDR3 length is 9 residues. The germline V gene encodes CDR1 MDHEN and CDR2 SYDVKM. The CDR3 DNA is TGTGCCCCCGATTATGGCTACACCTTC. It translates to CAPDYGYTF.

About this clone: The sample has other DNA sequences that encode this CDR3 too. The V and J genes are TRBV2 and TRBJ2-6; TRBD2 matches at 13 bases. With 6 bases clipped from V and 0 bases from J, the junction kept 2 bases outside the gene matches. The germline V gene has CDR1 SNHLY and CDR2 FYNNEI. The CDR3 extends over 17 amino acids. CDR3 bases: TGTGCCAGCAGCGGACTAGCGGGGGACTCTGGGGCCAACGTCCTGACTTTC. Its protein is CASSGLAGDSGANVLTF.

The V gene is TRBV6-1, the J gene TRBJ2-1; perhaps TRBD1 as D (5 bases). This CDR3 contains 15 residues. The ends were cut back, 6 bases at V and 9 bases at J, with 21 bases in the middle. Germline V lookup: CDR1 MNHNS, CDR2 SASEGT. For the CDR3, the DNA is TGTGCCAGCAGCGGCGTTCTCCAGGGTAAGGTTGAGCAGTTCTTC. Protein: CASSGVLQGKVEQFF.

The chain combines TRBV29-1 with TRBJ2-1; 7 nucleotides agree with TRBD2. The J segment lost 0 bases and the V segment lost 7 bases, leaving 3 bases of the junction unmatched. Looked up from germline, CDR1 is SQVTM and CDR2 is ANQGSEA. CDR3 length: 13 residues. The chain's CDR3 is CSDRTSSYNEQFF. The CDR3 DNA reads TGCAGCGATAGGACTAGCTCCTACAATGAGCAGTTCTTC.

The V call is TRBV5-6, the J call TRBJ2-1, with D unclear. Germline CDR1 is SGHDT and CDR2 is YYEEEE. V shed 0 bases and J shed 7 bases, with 5 bases lying between them. This CDR3 is 12 amino acids long. Here the CDR3 reads CASSLVVNEQFF. CDR3 nucleotides: TGTGCCAGCAGCTTGGTCGTAAATGAGCAGTTCTTC.

This clone was counted a single time. The V call is TRBV9, the J call TRBJ2-5, with 7 bases identical to TRBD1. Trimming took 2 bases from V and 5 from J; bases not matched to a gene: 12. This CDR3 contains 16 residues. The germline V gene encodes CDR1 SGDLS and CDR2 YYNGEE. CDR3 loop: CASSVVKGGLGETQYF. CDR3 nucleotide sequence: TGTGCCAGCAGCGTTGTAAAAGGGGGCCTTGGTGAGACCCAGTACTTC.

This chain's CDR3 is CASSPPSITGELFF. The CDR3 nucleotides read TGTGCCAGCTCACCACCTTCGATCACCGGGGAGCTGTTTTTT. The rearrangement links TRBV18 to TRBJ2-2, with no clear D. The CDR3 covers 14 residues. The V gene's germline CDR1 is KGHSH and CDR2 LQKENI. The germline V and J ends were trimmed by 0 bases and 4 bases, with 6 bases remaining between them.

V usage is TRBV27 and J usage is TRBJ2-1; no definite D call. The CDR3 extends over 14 amino acids. The germline V and J ends were trimmed by 0 bases and 6 bases, with 9 bases remaining between them. Germline V gene sequence: CDR1 MNHEY, CDR2 SMNVEV (reference sequence). The DNA of the CDR3 is TGTGCCAGCAGTTTATCGGAAGGGTCCAATGAGCAGTTCTTC. Its protein is CASSLSEGSNEQFF.

In this sample, this clone turned up many times. The chain employs TRBV5-4 and TRBJ2-7; TRBD2 agrees at 9 bases. Germline V gene sequence: CDR1 SGHNT, CDR2 YYREEE (reference sequence). This CDR3 region has 15 residues. Trimming cost V 0 bases and J 7 bases; bases outside gene matches: 8. Here the CDR3 DNA reads TGTGCCAGCAGCTTGGTACTAGCGGGCTCGTTGGAGCAGTACTTC. As protein: CASSLVLAGSLEQYF.

V is TRBV28 and J is TRBJ1-1; 8 nucleotides line up with TRBD1. V dropped 6 bases and J dropped 5; count of bases not matched to a gene: 5. Germline V gives CDR1 MDHEN, CDR2 SYDVKM. There are 13 residues in the CDR3. CDR3 residues: CASRNRGGTEAFF. CDR3 DNA sequence: TGTGCCAGCAGGAACAGGGGGGGGACTGAAGCTTTCTTT.

The V gene is TRBV19, the J gene TRBJ2-3; TRBD2 aligns across 12 bases. The CDR3 extends over 16 amino acids. Germline CDR1 and CDR2: LNHDA and SQIVND (reference sequence). The V gene end was trimmed by 5 bases and the J gene end by 5 bases; junction bases not matched to a gene: 8. The CDR3 sequence is CASSLRLAGARDTQYF. In DNA, the CDR3 is TGTGCCAGTAGTCTTAGACTAGCGGGAGCGAGAGATACGCAGTATTTT.

The rearrangement links TRBV7-8 to TRBJ2-7, with D possibly called TRBD1 or TRBD2 (5 bases each). The germline V and J ends were trimmed by 3 bases and 0 bases, with 18 bases remaining between them. Germline V gene data show CDR1 as SGHVS and CDR2 as FQNEAQ. This CDR3 is 17 amino acids long. CDR3 nucleotide sequence: TGTGCCAGCAGCTTTGGTATAGCCGGGACGGGCTCCTACGAGCAGTACTTC. Encoded protein: CASSFGIAGTGSYEQYF.

The rearrangement uses TRBV7-9 and TRBJ2-5, with D perhaps assigned TRBD1 or TRBD2 (5 bases each). Between the trimmed V and J ends, which lost 5 bases and 6 bases, there was a span of 22 bases. The CDR3 loop spans 16 amino acids. CDR1 SEHNR and CDR2 FQNEAQ come from the germline V gene (reference sequence). CDR3 residues: CASSPNLDGTAKTQYF. In nucleotides, the CDR3 is TGTGCCAGCAGCCCAAACTTAGACGGGACGGCGAAGACCCAGTACTTC.

The chain recombines TRBV19 with TRBJ2-3, with D possibly being TRBD1 or TRBD2 (5 bases each). Germline lookup yields CDR1 LNHDA and CDR2 SQIVND (reference sequence). CDR3 size: 15 residues. V was clipped by 3 bases and J by 4 bases, with 14 bases between them. CDR3 DNA sequence: TGTGCCAGTAGTATCGGCAGCCGAGGGGCAGATACGCAGTATTTT. Its protein is CASSIGSRGADTQYF.

The chain employs TRBV2 and TRBJ1-4; the D is unclear. V lost 7 bases, J lost 7 bases, and 13 bases lay in between. The CDR3 runs 13 residues. Germline CDR1 and CDR2: SNHLY and FYNNEI. The CDR3 sequence: CASKGPTGEKLFF. CDR3 sequence (DNA): TGTGCCAGCAAGGGTCCCACGGGTGAAAAACTGTTTTTT.

This rearrangement joins TRBV19 to TRBJ1-1, with a weak D call TRBD1 (5 bases). The CDR3 extends over 13 amino acids. Germline CDR1 is LNHDA and CDR2 is SQIVND (reference sequence). V dropped 5 bases and J dropped 8 bases, with 15 bases sitting between them. Written as DNA, the CDR3 is TGTGCCAGTAGTGCTCTACATTGGGGGGAAGCTTTCTTT. It is translated as CASSALHWGEAFF.

This chain links TRBV19 with TRBJ1-5, with D perhaps TRBD1 (6 bases). Germline V gene sequence: CDR1 LNHDA, CDR2 SQIVND (reference sequence). This CDR3 contains 17 residues. V was clipped by 3 bases and J by 3 bases, with 18 bases between them. CDR3 in amino acids: CASSIAPGLGANQPQHF. Here the CDR3 DNA reads TGTGCCAGTAGTATTGCTCCGGGGTTGGGGGCCAATCAGCCCCAGCATTTT.

V and J are TRBV30 and TRBJ2-5; TRBD2 matches 14 bases. V dropped 5 bases and J dropped 5; count of bases not matched to a gene: 4. There are 14 residues in the CDR3. Germline V CDR1 and CDR2: GTSNPN, SVGIG (reference sequence). The CDR3: CAWGLAGGVETQYF. The DNA for the CDR3 is TGTGCCTGGGGACTAGCGGGGGGCGTGGAGACCCAGTACTTC. Variable domain in full (rest from reference TRBV30 and TRBJ2-5): SQTIHQWPATLVQPVGSPLSLECTVEGTSNPNLYWYRQAAGRGLQLLFYSVGIGQISSEVPQNLSASRPQDRQFILSSKKLLLSDSGFYLCAWGLAGGVETQYFGPGTRLLVL.

The CDR3 region has the DNA TGCAGCGTTGTACCCGGGACAACTTATGGCTACACCTTC. Translation: CSVVPGTTYGYTF. The rearrangement joins TRBV29-1 to TRBJ1-2, with a tentative D call TRBD1 (6 bases). Germline V gene data show CDR1 as SQVTM and CDR2 as ANQGSEA. The CDR3 totals 13 residues. V lost 4 bases and J lost 5, with 14 bases in between.

Notes on this clone: The sample contains more than one DNA sequence encoding this CDR3. The chain recombines TRBV19 with TRBJ1-4; 9 nucleotides agree with TRBD1. The V and J ends lost 5 bases and 3 bases, in that order; junction bases with no gene match: 1. Germline values: CDR1 LNHDA, CDR2 SQIVND (reference sequence). The CDR3 totals 14 residues. Here the CDR3 DNA reads TGTGCCAGTAGTCGGACAGGGGCTAATGAAAAACTGTTTTTT. It yields the protein CASSRTGANEKLFF.

J is TRBJ2-1 and V is TRBV2; D remains unclear. Germline CDR1 reads SNHLY; CDR2 reads FYNNEI. Trimming pared 6 bases from V and 8 bases from J, leaving 14 bases between. The CDR3 has 13 residues. Here the CDR3 reads CASSPWMGYEQFF. DNA of the CDR3: TGTGCCAGCAGCCCGTGGATGGGGTATGAGCAGTTCTTC. Drawing the rest from reference TRBV2 and TRBJ2-1, the complete variable domain is EPEVTQTPSHQVTQMGQEVILRCVPISNHLYFYWYRQILGQKVEFLVSFYNNEISEKSEIFDDQFSVERPDGSNFTLKIRSTKLEDSAMYFCASSPWMGYEQFFGPGTRLTVL.